Detailed here is one T cell receptor beta chain. Its target antigen remains unknown. Base qualities are missing; no much larger clone stands one base away. This sample was taken from a study of blood T cell repertoires in COVID-19 (dated by TCRdb to the early 2020s). Some background on the complete study: Collaborator samples came from the United States, Italy and Spain and covered acute and convalescent phases of COVID-19. The sample metadata nearly always contained a de-identified subject ID, COVID-19 status, age in years and sex. A freely available public database, intended as a resource for researchers studying the immune response to SARS-CoV-2, is where the repertoires were released. Where available, HLA class I and class II types were taken from metadata supplied by the sample provider and were not determined by assay-based typing. Subjects who had been exposed to COVID-19, were actively infected with it, or had recovered from it provided the deeply sampled blood TCRbeta repertoires that made up the dataset. Samples were obtained from the ongoing ImmuneRACE study (first 160 participants) and from over 1,000 subjects provided by 6 global collaborators. The prospective study material was composed of cDNA or gDNA derived from T cells, B-cell-depleted T cells, or PBMCs. Overall results and qualifications from the work: How much clinical and demographic metadata was included differed by source and by participant, and the metadata was provided uncurated.

TCRbeta CDR3 regions were amplified from genomic DNA using the immunoSEQ Assay, a bias-controlled multiplex PCR. In the authors' own workflow: The number of nucleated cells in each sample was estimated from the amplification of reference gene primers within the assay. To quantify the absolute abundance of each unique TCRbeta CDR3 rearrangement, sequence reads were collapsed and filtered. Productive Simpson clonality was computed per sample as the square root of Simpson's diversity index over productive rearrangements. The clones in this table, taken by TCRdb from immuneACCESS, are in-frame only. Not every clone is retained; where verified, under half of the shortfall comes from an unresolved V gene, and the cause of the rest is unknown. V and J calls plus clone size are reproduced from that table; the DNA served to infer D and trimming. The sample table records over 100,000 clones; 85% to 90% of these occur just once. The top ten constitute about 1.1% of the sample.

From the cysteine up to the phenylalanine, the CDR3 has a length of 14 residues. Only the CDR3 portion is preserved as DNA: 42 bases, with reading frame beginning at the first base. V has 5 bases trimmed and J has 6 bases trimmed; junction bases matching no gene number 7. In the germline V gene (reference sequence), CDR1 corresponds to MNHNY and CDR2 to SVGAGI. The collaborating institutions used their own protocols to collect whole blood in K2EDTA tubes. For TCRbeta analysis, collaborators shipped samples in one of three forms: frozen whole blood, isolated PBMCs, or DNA extracted from either of those sample types.

Material: peripheral blood. The source is a human donor in a cohort sampled during active COVID-19. The V and J genes are TRBV6-6 and TRBJ2-7; TRBD1 matches 10 bases in the middle. CDR3 reads: CASSQGTGVLEQYF. The DNA is TGTGCCAGCAGTCAGGGGACAGGGGTTCTCGAGCAGTACTTC.